This is a list of T cell receptor beta chains from one sample in a study of OX40 agonist ivuxolimab in advanced cancers. TCRdb keeps only in-frame clones here, not all; method: immunoSEQ multiplex PCR. The table records tens of thousands of clones, 78% of them present only once. Source: CD4+ or CD8+ T cells sorted from blood, taken in a trial of the OX40 agonist ivuxolimab. The receptors here all came from an adult with an advanced solid tumor such as melanoma, head and neck, liver or kidney cancer. CDR3s include the opening cysteine and the closing phenylalanine or tryptophan. D genes are given only for firm matches.

D	J	V	DNA	CDR3
TRBD1	TRBJ1-1	TRBV5-1	TGCGCCAGCAGGGGGGTGATGGGGACAGGGTGGTACACTGAAGCTTTCTTT	CASRGVMGTGWYTEAFF
.	TRBJ2-1	TRBV7-8	TGTGCCAGCACCTCCTCCGGGACCTCCTACAATGAGCAGTTCTTC	CASTSSGTSYNEQFF
.	TRBJ1-1	TRBV30	TGTGCCTGGAGTGTACGGCGAAGGAACACTGAAGCTTTCTTT	CAWSVRRRNTEAFF
.	TRBJ2-3	TRBV7-7	TGTGCCAGCAGCTTACTCAGGGTTTCGACAGATACGCAGTATTTT	CASSLLRVSTDTQYF
.	TRBJ2-2	TRBV11-2	TGTGCCAGCAGCCGGGACGGGAAGAACACCGGGGAGCTGTTTTTT	CASSRDGKNTGELFF
TRBD1	TRBJ2-5	TRBV7-2	TGTGCCAGCAGCCTCAAGATCGGGACAGAAAGTGCCCAGTACTTC	CASSLKIGTESAQYF
.	TRBJ1-2	TRBV19	TGTGCCAGTAGTACTCGTAACAGGGCCTTGAACTATGGCTACACCTTC	CASSTRNRALNYGYTF
.	TRBJ1-2	TRBV2	TGTGCCAGCTGGGGGTGGTATGGCTACACCTTC	CASWGWYGYTF
TRBD1	TRBJ2-3	TRBV29-1	TGCAGCTCGACGACAGGGAGAACAGATACGCAGTATTTT	CSSTTGRTDTQYF
.	TRBJ1-6	TRBV9	TGTGCCAGCAGCGGGAGACAGGTGAATTCACCCCTCCACTTT	CASSGRQVNSPLHF
.	TRBJ2-2	TRBV5-1	TGCGCCAGCAGCTTGGGGGGGACGAACACCGGGGAGCTGTTTTTT	CASSLGGTNTGELFF